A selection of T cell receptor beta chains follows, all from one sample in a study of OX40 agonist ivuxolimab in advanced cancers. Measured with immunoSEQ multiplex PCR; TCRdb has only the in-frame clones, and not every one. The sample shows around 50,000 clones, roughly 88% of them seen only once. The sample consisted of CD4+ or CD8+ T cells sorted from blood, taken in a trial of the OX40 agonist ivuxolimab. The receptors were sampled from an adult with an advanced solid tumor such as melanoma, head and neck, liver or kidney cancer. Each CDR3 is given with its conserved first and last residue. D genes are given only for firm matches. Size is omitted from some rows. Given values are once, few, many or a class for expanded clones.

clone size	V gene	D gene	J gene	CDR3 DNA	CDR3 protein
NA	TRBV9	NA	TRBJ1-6	TGTGCCAGCAGCCTGGGGGGGTCGGGTTCACCCCTCCACTTT	CASSLGGSGSPLHF
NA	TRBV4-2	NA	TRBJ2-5	TGTGCCAGCAGCCTGTACATGGGGAGTCAAGAGACCCAGTACTTC	CASSLYMGSQETQYF
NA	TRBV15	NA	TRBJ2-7	TGTGCCACCAGCAGAGGCGACAGGTTCGACGGGCAGTACTTC	CATSRGDRFDGQYF
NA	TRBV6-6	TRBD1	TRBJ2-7	TGTGCCAGCAGAGGGACAGGCCGACCTATTGAGCAGTACTTC	CASRGTGRPIEQYF
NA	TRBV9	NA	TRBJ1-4	TGTGCCAGCAGCACCTCGACCGGAGTTAATGAAAAACTGTTTTTT	CASSTSTGVNEKLFF
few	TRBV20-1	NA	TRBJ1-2	TGCAGTGTTTACAGGGATTATGGCTACACCTTC	CSVYRDYGYTF
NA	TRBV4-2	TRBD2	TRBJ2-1	TGTGCCAGCAGCCAAGAGAGACTAGCGGGAACTGAGCAGTTCTTC	CASSQERLAGTEQFF
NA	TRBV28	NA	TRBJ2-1	TGTGCCAGCAGTTTATCTAACGATATTTTCGGGCAGTTCTTC	CASSLSNDIFGQFF
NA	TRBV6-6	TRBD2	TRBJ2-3	TGTGCCAGCACCTCACTAGCGGGAGGAAAGGGTACGCAGTATTTT	CASTSLAGGKGTQYF
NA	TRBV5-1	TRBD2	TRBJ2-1	TGCGCCAGCAGCCCCAGCCTACTCCGGGAGGATGAGCAGTTCTTC	CASSPSLLREDEQFF
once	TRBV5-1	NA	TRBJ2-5	TGCGCCAGCAGCTGGCACGGGGGGCTAGCACAAGAGACCCAGTACTTC	CASSWHGGLAQETQYF
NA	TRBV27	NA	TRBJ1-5	TGTGCCGGCAGTCGGTGGGGGTCCAATCAGCCCCAGCATTTT	CAGSRWGSNQPQHF
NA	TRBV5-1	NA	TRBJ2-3	TGCGCCAGCAAACAGACAGGTGGCACAGATACGCAGTATTTT	CASKQTGGTDTQYF
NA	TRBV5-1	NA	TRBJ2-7	TGCGCCAGCAGCTTGGTTCCGGGGTCCGTCGAGCAGTACTTC	CASSLVPGSVEQYF
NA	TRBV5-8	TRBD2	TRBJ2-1	TGTGCCAGCAGCGACCATGGGGGGGGAACCTACAATGAGCAGTTCTTC	CASSDHGGGTYNEQFF
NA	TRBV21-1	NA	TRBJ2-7	TGTGCCAGCAGCAAACTAGGACAGACCTACGAGCAGTACTTC	CASSKLGQTYEQYF
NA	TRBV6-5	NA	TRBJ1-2	TGTGCCAGCCGAAAAGGGACGAGGGGCTATGGCTACACCTTC	CASRKGTRGYGYTF
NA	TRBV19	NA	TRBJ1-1	TGTGCCAGTAGTCAGCGCTTCGGGATGAACACTGAAGCTTTCTTT	CASSQRFGMNTEAFF
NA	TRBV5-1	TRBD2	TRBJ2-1	TGCGCCAGCAGCCCGGAGGGGACTAGCGGGAGGATTGGCAATGAGCAGTTCTTC	CASSPEGTSGRIGNEQFF
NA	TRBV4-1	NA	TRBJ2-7	TGCGCCAGCAGCCAAGATGCCAGCCGAGCGGGCGGTTGGGAGCAGTACTTC	CASSQDASRAGGWEQYF